This T cell receptor beta chain emerged from a study of blood T cell repertoires in COVID-19. Study in general: Whether acute or convalescent, the COVID-19 samples came from the United States, Italy and Spain.

In the study's own analysis: Reference gene primers were amplified, and this amplification served to estimate nucleated cell counts. Profiled with immunoSEQ multiplex PCR; TCRdb holds only in-frame clones, not every one. The DNA gave D and trimming, while V, J and clone size come from that table. The data show some 30,000 clones, 84% seen once. Germline values: CDR1 KGHDR, CDR2 SFDVKD. Trimming cost V 3 bases and J 0 bases; bases outside gene matches: 3. This CDR3 has 16 residues. The source is a man at least 80 years old with active COVID-19. V usage is TRBV24-1 and J usage is TRBJ2-1; 8 bases match TRBD2. The material sequenced was peripheral blood. CDR3 protein: CATSDTGTSSYNEQFF. The CDR3 bases are TGTGCCACCAGTGATACCGGGACTAGCTCCTACAATGAGCAGTTCTTC.